The next 15 T cell receptor beta chains were all read from a single sample in a study of vaccination effects on CD4 cells after COVID-19. The antigens of these receptors remain unknown. Antigen-specific CD4+ T cells expanded by the ViraFEST assay with viral peptide pools were then sequenced. Researchers isolated CD4+ T cells once approximately 10 days of culture had elapsed. The table came from immunoSEQ multiplex PCR; TCRdb's copy has only in-frame clones and leaves some out. Of roughly 76,000 clones detected, 60% to 80% appear once; the ten largest clones hold 1.5% to 2%. This specimen consisted of CD4+ T cells from PBMCs cultured with HCoV-229E spike peptides, obtained before COVID-19 vaccination. The receptor source for this set is a human donor who received a COVID-19 vaccine.

A single count supports this clone. The chain carries TRBV4-1 and TRBJ1-6; the match to TRBD1 covers 8 bases. J lost 5 bases, V lost 1 base, and 1 base had no gene match. Germline V CDR1 and CDR2: MGHRA, YSYEKL. The CDR3 has 15 residues. CDR3 nucleotides: TGCGCCAGCAGCCAAGGGGACAGGAATAATTCACCCCTCCACTTT. Protein: CASSQGDRNNSPLHF.

The chain couples TRBV3-1 (or the pseudogene TRBV3-2) to TRBJ2-5; D call uncertain. The CDR3 loop spans 13 amino acids. The V end was cut by 2 bases, the J end by 5 bases, with 9 bases between. The V gene's germline CDR1 is LGHDT and CDR2 YNNKEL (reference sequence). CDR3 loop: CASSQIDRETQYF. The CDR3 coding sequence is TGTGCCAGCAGCCAAATTGATAGGGAGACCCAGTACTTC.

This clone showed up just once. The rearrangement links TRBV6-6 to TRBJ2-6; D is ambiguous. V lost 6 bases, J lost 0 bases, and 6 bases lay in between. Looked up from germline, CDR1 is MNHNY and CDR2 is SVGAGI (reference sequence). This CDR3 comprises 14 residues. The CDR3 protein is CASRAVSGANVLTF. The CDR3 bases are TGTGCCAGCAGAGCCGTCTCTGGGGCCAACGTCCTGACTTTC.

This sequence joins TRBV7-2 and TRBJ2-1; the match to TRBD2 covers 7 bases. This CDR3 is 14 amino acids long. CDR1 SGHTA and CDR2 FQGNSA come from the germline V gene. The V and J ends lost 5 bases and 6 bases, in that order; junction bases with no gene match: 7. The CDR3 bases are TGTGCCAGCAGCCAACCCGGGGGGATCAATGAGCAGTTCTTC. Its protein product is CASSQPGGINEQFF.

The rearrangement joins TRBV12-5 to TRBJ2-1; possible D gene TRBD2, 5 bases. This CDR3 region has 14 residues. Trimming shortened V by 7 bases and J by 9 bases, and 19 bases separated the two germline ends. Germline CDR1 and CDR2: LGHNT and FRNRAP. In DNA form, the CDR3 reads TGTGCTAGTGAAGAGGGTAGGCTGGTCGGTGAGCAGTTCTTC. Protein sequence: CASEEGRLVGEQFF.

V and J are TRBV6-6 and TRBJ2-3; 10 nucleotides align to TRBD2. Trimming at V came to 5 bases and at J to 0 bases, leaving 17 bases not matched to a gene. This CDR3 comprises 20 residues. Germline V gene data show CDR1 as MNHNY and CDR2 as SVGAGI (reference sequence). The CDR3 region has the DNA TGTGCCAGCAGTCCATCGCTACTAGCGGGGATAACTTTAAGCACAGATACGCAGTATTTT. Encoded protein: CASSPSLLAGITLSTDTQYF.

The CDR3 sequence: CASSQYLAGNTGELFF. CDR3 DNA: TGTGCCAGCAGCCAATATCTGGCGGGGAACACCGGGGAGCTGTTTTTT. The chain has TRBV3-1 (or the pseudogene TRBV3-2) and TRBJ2-2; a weak D match, TRBD2 (5 bases). Germline V CDR1 and CDR2: LGHDT, YNNKEL (reference sequence). The germline V and J ends were trimmed by 2 bases and 1 base, with 11 bases remaining between them. The CDR3 length is 16 residues.

The V and J genes are TRBV3-1 (or the pseudogene TRBV3-2) and TRBJ2-2; 7 bases agree with TRBD2. Trimming removed 2 bases from V and 6 bases from J; junction bases left unmatched: 15. Germline lookup yields CDR1 LGHDT and CDR2 YNNKEL (reference sequence). The CDR3 consists of 18 residues. CDR3 sequence reads: CASSQNGGWGGLAGELFF. CDR3 DNA sequence: TGTGCCAGCAGCCAAAACGGCGGTTGGGGGGGATTGGCCGGGGAGCTGTTTTTT.

The chain combines TRBV19 with TRBJ2-2; D assignment may be TRBD1 or TRBD2 (5 bases each). This CDR3 is built from 14 residues. Between the trimmed V and J ends, which lost 5 bases and 9 bases, there was a span of 16 bases. Germline V lookup: CDR1 LNHDA, CDR2 SQIVND (reference sequence). Written as DNA, the CDR3 is TGTGCCAGTAGTGCCTCCGGGACCCCAAGGGAGCTGTTTTTT. It is translated as CASSASGTPRELFF.

The chain is built from TRBV5-4 and TRBJ1-2; no reliable D call. Germline V gene lookup returns CDR1 SGHNT and CDR2 YYREEE (reference sequence). V shed 1 base and J shed 4 bases, with 8 bases lying between them. The CDR3 runs to 13 residues. CDR3 in amino acids: CASSLLTLYGYTF. The CDR3 DNA follows: TGTGCCAGCAGCTTGTTGACACTCTATGGCTACACCTTC.

This clone appeared a few times. The chain couples TRBV2 to TRBJ1-2; D is uncertain. The CDR3 runs 15 residues. Per the germline V gene, CDR1 is SNHLY and CDR2 is FYNNEI. The germline V and J ends were trimmed by 0 bases and 4 bases, with 12 bases remaining between them. In DNA, the CDR3 is TGTGCCAGCAGTGAAGCTCGGGCAGCCTCCTATGGCTACACCTTC. Residues: CASSEARAASYGYTF.

The V and J genes are TRBV7-2 and TRBJ2-2, with 15 positions matching TRBD2. The CDR3 consists of 19 residues. Trimming cost V 5 bases and J 3 bases; bases outside gene matches: 10. Germline V gene lookup returns CDR1 SGHTA and CDR2 FQGNSA. The CDR3 is CASSTPGLAGGLDTGELFF. CDR3 DNA sequence: TGTGCCAGCAGCACTCCGGGACTAGCGGGGGGACTAGACACCGGGGAGCTGTTTTTT.

The chain employs TRBV6-5 and TRBJ2-2, with TRBD1 identical over 10 bases. J lost 5 bases, V lost 6 bases, and 6 bases had no gene match. The CDR3 contains 15 residues. Germline CDR1 and CDR2: MNHEY and SVGAGI. The CDR3 here is CASRRQGAMTGELFF. In DNA form, the CDR3 reads TGTGCCAGCAGGAGACAGGGGGCGATGACCGGGGAGCTGTTTTTT.

The chain couples TRBV12-5 to TRBJ2-3; D may be TRBD1 (6 bases). V was clipped by 4 bases and J by 5 bases, with 13 bases between them. The CDR3 extends over 14 amino acids. Germline values: CDR1 LGHNT, CDR2 FRNRAP. The CDR3 nucleotides read TGTGCTAGTGGTTGGGGACACCGGCAAGATACGCAGTATTTT. Translation: CASGWGHRQDTQYF.

This clone has only one observation. V is TRBV7-9 and J is TRBJ1-5; D is ambiguous. Germline CDR1 and CDR2: SEHNR and FQNEAQ (reference sequence). The CDR3 extends over 14 amino acids. V shed 5 bases and J shed 1 base, with 9 bases lying between them. The chain's CDR3 is CASSPPGSNQPQHF. CDR3 nucleotides: TGTGCCAGCAGCCCGCCGGGGAGCAATCAGCCCCAGCATTTT.